This TCR beta chain was profiled in a study of OX40 agonist ivuxolimab in advanced cancers. The wider study: Clinicians treated patients with ivuxolimab, an agonistic anti-OX40 (CD134) antibody.

Germline CDR1 and CDR2: MDHEN and SYDVKM. Unmatched junction bases numbered 5, after V lost 5 bases and J lost 6 bases. The CDR3 loop spans 14 amino acids. As concerns this clone: Antigen: not known.

The method was immunoSEQ multiplex PCR; TCRdb's version includes in-frame clones alone and lacks a portion of them. Found here are tens of thousands of clones, around nine tenths of them singletons; the top ten hold approximately 0.3%. General study results and limits: In the expanded peripheral T cells, antigen specificity was never determined.

Patients who had autoimmune disease history or got systemic immunosuppression were left out. This specimen was CD4+ or CD8+ T cells sorted from blood, taken in a trial of the OX40 agonist ivuxolimab. This chain connects TRBV28 to TRBJ2-2; TRBD1 matches 8 bases. The sequence was collected from an adult with an advanced solid tumor such as melanoma, head and neck, liver or kidney cancer. The CDR3 spells CASSLRQGSGELFF. The CDR3 bases are TGTGCCAGCAGTCTCAGACAGGGGTCCGGGGAGCTGTTTTTT.